This T cell receptor (beta chain) was identified in a study of beta chain features in type 1 diabetes. Study results and caveats: Whether TCRB rearrangement is influenced by HLA type was left unresolved in this analysis. Relative to healthy donors, patients appeared to have naive, central memory and Treg TCRB repertoires that were more similar. The study found moderately but significantly shorter TCRB CDR3s in all four CD4+ subsets of Type 1 diabetes patients.

Only a few counts were recorded for this clone. Its matching antigen is unknown. Each of the CD4+ naive, central memory, regulatory and stem cell-like memory populations was sorted via CD45RO/CCR7/CD25/CD127/CD95/CD27. The purity of all sorted populations exceeded 95%. The CDR3 loop spans 10 amino acids. Germline values: CDR1 SQVTM, CDR2 ANQGSEA. Trimming shortened V by 2 bases and J by 12 bases, and 8 bases separated the two germline ends. Since all of the isolated RNA was reverse transcribed, expressed TCRB transcripts were what got sequenced. Profiled with immunoSEQ multiplex PCR; TCRdb holds only in-frame clones, not every one. The table has about 400,000 clones, 10% to 15% seen once.

This receptor was taken from a woman under 30 with type 1 diabetes. The sequenced material came from naive CD4+ T cells from blood. This rearrangement joins TRBV29-1 to TRBJ2-1; D gene unclear. This CDR3 is CSVELVVQFF. Written as DNA, the CDR3 is TGCAGCGTTGAACTAGTCGTGCAGTTCTTC.